These T cell receptor beta chains were read from a single sample in a study of T cells in Graves' hyperthyroidism and ophthalmopathy. MiXCR, applied by TCRdb to the multiplex PCR reads, yields one record per CDR3 protein. The repertoire consists of 480,000 or so distinct CDR3 sequences, with approximately 49% occurring once and the leading ten covering about 45%. The sample taken for sequencing was peripheral blood or thyroid tissue (not recorded which). The receptors were gathered from an adult woman with Graves' disease, either hyperthyroidism or ophthalmopathy (not recorded which). Each CDR3 is given with its conserved first and last residue. D genes are given only for firm matches. The size entry is marked missing in some rows and otherwise reads once, few, many or a size class.

TRBV12-3/TRBV12-4	NA	TRBJ2-5	13	many	TGTGCCAGCGGTACTCTTGGGCCAGAGACCCAGTACTTC	CASGTLGPETQYF
TRBV20-1	NA	TRBJ2-5	14	many	TGCAGTGCTAGAGATCGGTGGGGGTTAGAGACCCAGTACTTC	CSARDRWGLETQYF
TRBV2	TRBD1	TRBJ1-6	15	NA	TGTGCCAGCACCGACCTAGGGACAGTGAATTCACCCCTCCACTTT	CASTDLGTVNSPLHF
TRBV7-6	TRBD1	TRBJ2-5	13	NA	TGTGCCAGCAGCGGGACAGGGAAAGAGACCCAGTACTTC	CASSGTGKETQYF
TRBV5-1	NA	TRBJ2-5	14	NA	TGCGCCAGCAGCTCCCCCAGGGGCCCAGAGACCCAGTACTTC	CASSSPRGPETQYF
TRBV10-2	NA	TRBJ2-5	14	once	TGCGCCAGCAGTGATGAGGGGATGATGGAGACCCAGTACTTC	CASSDEGMMETQYF
TRBV29-1	NA	TRBJ2-1	10	NA	TGCAGCGTTCGGTTAGATGAGCAGTTCTTC	CSVRLDEQFF
TRBV19	TRBD2	TRBJ2-2	14	many	TGTGCCAGTAGTGGGACTAGCGTCACCGGGGAGCTGTTTTTT	CASSGTSVTGELFF
TRBV9	TRBD1	TRBJ2-5	14	few	TGTGCCAGCAGCGGGACAGGGGCCGGGGAGACCCAGTACTTC	CASSGTGAGETQYF
TRBV7-3	NA	TRBJ2-2	12	many	TGTGCCAGCAGCTACTACGGGTCAGAGCTGTTTTTT	CASSYYGSELFF
TRBV7-9	NA	TRBJ1-1	13	NA	TGTGCCAGCAGCCCCCGGCCCGGGTTTGGGGCTTTCTTT	CASSPRPGFGAFF
TRBV27	NA	TRBJ2-7	13	NA	TGTGCCAGCAGTACTTCAGAGACCTACGAGCAGTACTTC	CASSTSETYEQYF
TRBV2	NA	TRBJ1-5	14	NA	TGTGCCAGCATGAGAGCGTCGGGGTTTGAGCCCCAGCATTTT	CASMRASGFEPQHF
TRBV2	NA	TRBJ1-1	11	NA	TGTGCTAGCCGGGGGACCACTGAAGCTTTCTTT	CASRGTTEAFF
TRBV9	NA	TRBJ1-3	15	NA	TGTGCCAGCAGCGGGGACAAGTTCTCTGGAAACACCATATATTTT	CASSGDKFSGNTIYF
TRBV7-9	TRBD1	TRBJ1-1	14	NA	TGCGCCAGCAGCAGGGACAGGGGCGGGACTGAAGCTTTCTTT	CASSRDRGGTEAFF
TRBV29-1	NA	TRBJ2-7	12	few	TGCAGCGCAACCAGTATCCGGGCCGAGCAGTACTTC	CSATSIRAEQYF
TRBV24-1	NA	TRBJ2-5	13	once	TGTGCCACCAGTGAGGCAGGACAAGAGGCCCAGTACTTC	CATSEAGQEAQYF